Shown below are 12 T cell receptor beta chains from a single sample sequenced in a study of T cells in Graves' hyperthyroidism and ophthalmopathy. Researchers amplified the TCR beta CDR3 regions from RNA transcripts. The HTBI set primed first-round TCR CDR3 RT-PCR. TCRdb used MiXCR to reprocess the multiplex PCR reads, holding one entry per CDR3 protein. The data hold hundreds of thousands of distinct CDR3 sequences, with 20% observed a single time. Sequencing was performed on blood. These receptor sequences come from a man aged 35-49 years with Graves' ophthalmopathy.

A remark on this clonotype: This sequence may be a read error, since a much larger clone differs from it by one base. The chain combines TRBV5-1 with TRBJ2-3; no reliable D call. The CDR3 sequence is 12 residues long. The V end lost 0 bases, the J end lost 4 bases, and 3 bases lay between the germline ends. The germline V gene has CDR1 SGHRS and CDR2 YFSETQ. The CDR3 reads CASSLDSDTQYF. As DNA, the CDR3 is TGCGCCAGCAGCTTGGACTCAGATACGCAGTATTTT.

This clonotype was detected a few times. V usage is TRBV19 and J usage is TRBJ2-7; perhaps TRBD2 as D (6 bases). The V gene lost 3 bases and the J gene lost 2 bases, with 11 bases spanning the gap. Germline CDR1 LNHDA, CDR2 SQIVND (reference sequence). The CDR3 sequence is 14 residues long. The CDR3, as DNA: TGTGCCAGTAGTATGCCCGGGAGTCCCTACGAGCAGTACTTC. The encoded protein is CASSMPGSPYEQYF. The whole variable domain, filled in from reference TRBV19 and TRBJ2-7, reads DGGITQSPKYLFRKEGQNVTLSCEQNLNHDAMYWYRQDPGQGLRLIYYSQIVNDFQKGDIAEGYSVSREKKESFPLTVTSAQKNPTAFYLCASSMPGSPYEQYFGPGTRLTVT.

The sample holds many counts of this clonotype. The chain has TRBV28 and TRBJ1-6, with TRBD1 as a possible D gene (5 bases). The CDR3 totals 13 residues. V gave up 4 bases and J gave up 11 bases, with 12 bases separating them. The germline V gene has CDR1 MDHEN and CDR2 SYDVKM. In DNA form, the CDR3 reads TGTGCCAGCAGTTCCCTAGTGGGGCCACCCCTCCACTTT. Its protein is CASSSLVGPPLHF.

The V gene is TRBV19, the J gene TRBJ2-2, with D possibly matching TRBD1 (5 bases). Germline V lookup: CDR1 LNHDA, CDR2 SQIVND (reference sequence). The V end was cut by 7 bases, the J end by 3 bases, with 12 bases between. The CDR3 extends over 14 amino acids. The CDR3 sequence: CASNKGADTGELFF. For the CDR3, the DNA is TGTGCCAGTAATAAAGGGGCGGACACCGGGGAGCTGTTTTTT.

This clonotype was detected only a few times. The chain carries TRBV5-8 and TRBJ2-3, with TRBD1 identical over 7 bases. Losses at the gene ends were 4 bases for V and 2 bases for J; bases not matched to a gene: 4. The CDR3 consists of 14 residues. Per the germline V gene, CDR1 is SGHTS and CDR2 is YDEGEE. CDR3 sequence: CASSLGTVTDTQYF. In nucleotides, the CDR3 is TGTGCCAGCAGCCTCGGGACAGTCACAGATACGCAGTATTTT.

The genes are TRBV10-3 and TRBJ2-1; 7 positions match TRBD2. V lost 3 bases to trimming and J lost 7 bases; unmatched junction nucleotides: 6. The V gene's germline CDR1 is ENHRY and CDR2 SYGVKD. This CDR3 region has 14 residues. The CDR3 protein is CAISDGLAENEQFF. CDR3 nucleotides: TGTGCCATCAGTGACGGCCTAGCGGAGAATGAGCAGTTCTTC.

This clonotype was seen ten or more times. The genes are TRBV28 and TRBJ2-7, with a weak D call TRBD2 (5 bases). This CDR3 spans 13 amino acids. Trimming cost V 4 bases and J 7 bases, with 14 bases left between them. Germline V gene sequence: CDR1 MDHEN, CDR2 SYDVKM. Here the CDR3 DNA reads TGTGCCAGCAGTTCTGGGCGGGTGGGGGAGCAGTACTTC. It codes for CASSSGRVGEQYF. Based on the CDR3 plus reference TRBV28 and TRBJ2-7, the full variable domain is DVKVTQSSRYLVKRTGEKVFLECVQDMDHENMFWYRQDPGLGLRLIYFSYDVKMKEKGDIPEGYSVSREKKERFSLILESASTNQTSMYLCASSSGRVGEQYFGPGTRLTVT.

Only a few counts were recorded for this clonotype. This sequence joins TRBV6-1 and TRBJ1-2; tentatively, D is TRBD1 (5 bases). Germline V lookup: CDR1 MNHNS, CDR2 SASEGT. The CDR3 runs 13 residues. V gave up 10 bases and J gave up 4 bases, with 16 bases separating them. This chain's CDR3 is CANIDSLGYGYTF. Written as DNA, the CDR3 is TGTGCCAATATAGACAGTTTGGGCTATGGCTACACCTTC.

This clonotype was counted many times. The rearrangement uses TRBV7-2 and TRBJ2-2, with D perhaps TRBD1 (6 bases). This CDR3 has 16 amino acids. Germline loops: CDR1 SGHTA, CDR2 FQGNSA. V was pared by 4 bases and J by 1 base, with 13 bases between. CDR3 sequence reads: CASSSSPGQNTGELFF. CDR3 nucleotide sequence: TGTGCCAGCAGCTCATCCCCGGGACAGAACACCGGGGAGCTGTTTTTT.

This clonotype showed up many times. The V call is TRBV7-2, the J call TRBJ2-7; D is undetermined. The CDR3 totals 12 residues. Trimming stripped 8 bases from V and 2 bases from J, with 10 bases between. Germline lookup yields CDR1 SGHTA and CDR2 FQGNSA. DNA of the CDR3: TGTGCCAGCGGGCGTGGGCCCTACGAGCAGTACTTC. This gives the protein CASGRGPYEQYF.

This clonotype was observed at least ten times. The chain employs TRBV6-1 and TRBJ2-1; 14 nucleotides align to TRBD2. The germline V gene has CDR1 MNHNS and CDR2 SASEGT. The ends lost 5 bases at V and 1 base at J; junction bases unmatched: 4. The CDR3 runs 17 residues. As DNA, the CDR3 is TGTGCCAGCAGTCCCAGGACTAGCGGGAGGTCCTACAATGAGCAGTTCTTC. Translating it yields CASSPRTSGRSYNEQFF.

This chain links TRBV9 with TRBJ2-3; D is uncertain. This CDR3 is 13 amino acids long. Germline CDR1 is SGDLS and CDR2 is YYNGEE. V was trimmed by 3 bases and J by 4 bases, leaving 9 bases between them. CDR3 nucleotides: TGTGCCAGCAGCGAGGGTGGGGCAGATACGCAGTATTTT. This translates into CASSEGGADTQYF.